This TCR beta chain was captured in a study of T-cell memory formation after mild COVID-19. Study-wide results and caveats: Later expanders leaned CD4+, whereas clones that contracted between day 15 and 85 were balanced CD4/CD8. Cross-reactive memory apparently joined, as some responding clones appeared in pre-infection memory. The CD4+ clones that contracted clustered mainly within CM and EM, and the CD8+ clones concentrated in EMRA.

Constant-segment-primed 5'RACE gave TCR alpha and TCR beta cDNA libraries with sample barcodes and UMIs. TCRdb fed the 5' RACE reads into MiXCR, producing one record per CDR3 protein. The top ten clones hold around 25% of a sample with about 60,000 distinct CDR3 sequences, 10% to 15% of them seen once. This clonotype was seen more than once but under ten times. The antigen remains undetermined. V dropped 1 base and J dropped 8 bases, with 11 bases sitting between them. Germline assignment: CDR1 SGHTA and CDR2 FQGNSA. CDR3 length: 13 amino acids. The gene calls are TRBV7-2 and TRBJ1-2; maybe TRBD1 (6 bases). This clonotype was sampled from a man aged 18-30 years who had mild COVID-19 (a few samples of this study predate the infection). Cell type and time point are not known. Sequencing input: PBMCs or a T cell subset sorted from them (not recorded which). Here the CDR3 reads CASSLDTGTGYTF. CDR3 nucleotides: TGTGCCAGCAGCTTAGATACAGGGACCGGCTACACCTTC.